One and the same sample provided the 28 T cell receptor beta chains below, sequenced in a study of regulatory T cells in long-lasting Graves disease. Time point meaning: newly diagnosed GD, antithyroid drugs for less than 3 months. From PBMCs, RNA was extracted and then used to make the TCR library. Arm-PCR of CDR3 regions and iRepertoire HTBI primers were the basis on which TCR beta libraries were built. TCRdb redid the calling of the multiplex PCR reads with MiXCR, one entry per CDR3 protein. The sample shows 200,000 to 250,000 distinct CDR3 sequences, 20% of them seen only once. Sample: peripheral blood mononuclear cells (PBMCs), taken at new diagnosis, from a patient treated with antithyroid drugs. These TCRs come from a female donor with Graves disease.

This clonotype was seen repeatedly, ten times or more. The chain links TRBV6-2 or TRBV6-3 to TRBJ1-5; TRBD1 might be the D (5 bases). Germline V gene sequence: CDR1 MNHEY, CDR2 SVGEGT. This CDR3 comprises 13 residues. The ends were cut back, 2 bases at V and 5 bases at J, with 7 bases in the middle. The CDR3 reads CASSYGTDQPQHF. Written as DNA, the CDR3 is TGTGCCAGCAGTTACGGGACGGATCAGCCCCAGCATTTT.

This clonotype has just a few counts. The genes are TRBV27 and TRBJ1-3; D remains unclear. The CDR3 totals 15 residues. Germline values: CDR1 MNHEY, CDR2 SMNVEV (reference sequence). V lost 3 bases to trimming and J lost 0 bases, with 9 bases between them. CDR3 region: CASSFRGPSGNTIYF. In nucleotides, the CDR3 is TGTGCCAGCAGTTTTCGAGGTCCCTCTGGAAACACCATATATTTT.

At least ten counts were recorded for this clonotype. The chain joins TRBV7-2 to TRBJ2-7; possible D gene TRBD2, 5 bases. V was pared by 0 bases and J by 0 bases, with 6 bases between. The CDR3 loop spans 14 amino acids. CDR1 is SGHTA and CDR2 is FQGNSA in the germline V gene. The CDR3 reads CASSLARVSYEQYF. CDR3 DNA sequence: TGTGCCAGCAGCTTAGCGAGGGTCTCCTACGAGCAGTACTTC.

In this sample, this clonotype turned up a few times. J is TRBJ2-7 and V is TRBV6-1; possibly TRBD1 for D (7 bases). Germline assignment: CDR1 MNHNS and CDR2 SASEGT. V gave up 8 bases and J gave up 3 bases, with 17 bases separating them. The CDR3 runs to 14 residues. The CDR3 bases are TGTGCCAGCTCAAACCTCCAGGGGGGCTACGAGCAGTACTTC. Translating gives CASSNLQGGYEQYF.

In this sample, this clonotype turned up many times. The V call is TRBV11-2, the J call TRBJ1-3; D is uncertain. The CDR3 sequence is 16 residues long. Germline assignment: CDR1 SGHAT and CDR2 FQNNGV. The germline V and J ends were trimmed by 4 bases and 0 bases, with 13 bases remaining between them. The CDR3 spells CASSSAFGFSGNTIYF. The CDR3 nucleotides are TGTGCCAGCAGCTCCGCATTCGGCTTCTCTGGAAACACCATATATTTT.

This chain joins TRBV9 and TRBJ1-2; 7 nucleotides agree with TRBD1. Germline V CDR1 and CDR2: SGDLS, YYNGEE. With V trimmed by 4 bases and J by 4 bases, 7 bases remained unmatched. The CDR3 loop spans 14 amino acids. CDR3 region: CASSPGQAIYGYTF. CDR3 in DNA: TGTGCCAGCAGCCCCGGACAGGCGATCTATGGCTACACCTTC.

The table lists this clonotype with many counts. J is TRBJ1-2 and V is TRBV6-5; 7 nucleotides agree with TRBD1. V trimming: 4 bases; J trimming: 6 bases; junction bases outside the gene matches: 8. Germline CDR1 MNHEY, CDR2 SVGAGI. CDR3 size: 14 residues. The CDR3 DNA sequence: TGTGCCAGCAGTTTCTTGACAGGGCGGGATGGCTACACCTTC. Its protein product is CASSFLTGRDGYTF.

There are many counts of this clonotype. This chain links TRBV24-1 with TRBJ1-5; D is unclear. V lost 4 bases, J lost 1 base, and 13 bases lay in between. Germline lookup yields CDR1 KGHDR and CDR2 SFDVKD. This CDR3 comprises 16 residues. The CDR3 sequence: CATSDPRAGSNQPQHF. Here the CDR3 DNA reads TGTGCCACCAGTGACCCCCGGGCTGGGAGCAATCAGCCCCAGCATTTT.

This clonotype showed up just a few times. A junction boundary mismatches the germline segment, possibly from a read error. This chain uses TRBV5-1 with TRBJ2-3; D unresolved. This CDR3 contains 12 residues. Germline CDR1 is SGHRS and CDR2 is YFSETQ. The CDR3, as DNA: TGCGCCAGCAGGAACAATCATGGTGAGCAGTCCTTC. The encoded protein is CASRNNHGEQSF.

The chain carries TRBV4-2 and TRBJ1-5; 7 nucleotides line up with TRBD1. Looked up from germline, CDR1 is LGHNA and CDR2 is YNFKEQ. V shed 4 bases, J shed 4 bases, and the junction held 7 bases outside the gene matches. The CDR3 sequence is 15 residues long. The CDR3 DNA follows: TGTGCCAGCAGCCTAGCAGACAGGGAGAATCAGCCCCAGCATTTT. Translation: CASSLADRENQPQHF.

This clonotype has only a few counts. The V gene is TRBV19, the J gene TRBJ2-2, with D perhaps being TRBD1 or TRBD2 (7 bases each). The CDR3 has 16 amino acids. With 10 bases removed from V and 4 bases from J, the gap between germline ends came to 22 bases. The germline CDR1 and CDR2 sequences are LNHDA and SQIVND (reference sequence). DNA of the CDR3: TGTGCCACCACCCGGCAGGGGGGGGGAGGCACCGGGGAGCTGTTTTTT. Translating gives CATTRQGGGGTGELFF.

This clonotype was picked up many times. The rearrangement joins TRBV18 to TRBJ2-5; 7 bases agree with TRBD2. Germline V gives CDR1 KGHSH, CDR2 LQKENI. The junction had 4 bases not matched to a gene; V was cut back by 3 bases and J by 0 bases. CDR3 length: 15 amino acids. The chain's CDR3 is CASSPKLANQETQYF. The CDR3 nucleotides read TGTGCCAGCTCACCTAAACTAGCGAACCAAGAGACCCAGTACTTC.

This clonotype appeared many times. The rearrangement uses TRBV7-7 and TRBJ2-1; 9 positions agree with TRBD2. The CDR3 loop spans 13 amino acids. Trimming took 4 bases from V and 9 from J; bases not matched to a gene: 4. Germline lookup yields CDR1 SSHAT and CDR2 FNYEAQ (reference sequence). CDR3 coding DNA: TGTGCCAGCAGCTCCGTTAGCGGGAGTGAGCAGTTCTTC. It translates to CASSSVSGSEQFF.

The chain uses TRBV28 and TRBJ1-2; 9 positions match TRBD1. The CDR3 length is 14 residues. Germline-derived CDR1 and CDR2 are MDHEN and SYDVKM. With V trimmed by 5 bases and J by 6 bases, 7 bases remained unmatched. CDR3 region: CASSLPQGANGYTF. CDR3 bases: TGTGCCAGCAGTCTTCCACAGGGGGCTAATGGCTACACCTTC.

This chain links TRBV7-2 with TRBJ2-3; 7 bases line up with TRBD2. The CDR3 extends over 13 amino acids. The germline gives CDR1 SGHTA, CDR2 FQGNSA. Unmatched junction bases numbered 9, after V lost 5 bases and J lost 10 bases. The CDR3 reads CASSPDWGGAQYF. CDR3 sequence (DNA): TGTGCCAGCAGCCCTGATTGGGGGGGGGCGCAGTATTTT.

The table lists this clonotype with many counts. The V call is TRBV5-6, the J call TRBJ2-5; D is perhaps TRBD1 or TRBD2 (5 bases each). The CDR3 contains 14 residues. Looked up from germline, CDR1 is SGHDT and CDR2 is YYEEEE. Deletions cut 2 bases from V and 1 base from J, with 9 bases between. CDR3 sequence reads: CASSFFGAQETQYF. CDR3 nucleotide sequence: TGTGCCAGCAGCTTTTTCGGGGCCCAAGAGACCCAGTACTTC.

This clonotype was counted ten times or more. The rearrangement links TRBV6-2 or TRBV6-3 to TRBJ2-3; D is perhaps TRBD1 or TRBD2 (5 bases each). Germline V gene data show CDR1 as MNHEY and CDR2 as SVGEGT. The CDR3 consists of 14 residues. Trimming removed 7 bases at V and 2 bases at J, with 13 bases between. CDR3 DNA: TGTGCCAGCAATCTTGGGACCGTCACAGATACGCAGTATTTT. It is translated as CASNLGTVTDTQYF.

With regard to this clonotype: It is unclear where the CDR3 begins or ends on the DNA, so no DNA is shown, and the CDR3 is as TCRdb lists it. This sequence joins TRBV28 and TRBJ2-2; the table names TRBD1, a call not compared with the DNA. The CDR3 numbers 23 amino acids, ends counted. Germline-derived CDR1 and CDR2 are MDHEN and SYDVKM. CDR3 amino acids: CASSFGVASYEQYFGPGTGELFF.

This clonotype was observed a handful of times. A much larger clone lies a single base off, so this may be a read error. V is TRBV20-1 and J is TRBJ2-1, with D maybe TRBD1 (6 bases). This CDR3 comprises 12 residues. Germline lookup yields CDR1 DFQATT and CDR2 SNEGSKA (reference sequence). CDR3 sequence: CSAGTHRETRYF. CDR3 DNA sequence: TGCAGTGCCGGGACACATAGGGAGACCCGGTACTTC.

CDR3 DNA sequence: TGTGCCAGCAGTTACGTCGGGGATCACGAGCAGTACTTC. Amino acids: CASSYVGDHEQYF. This sequence joins TRBV6-9 and TRBJ2-7, with D possibly TRBD2 on 5 matching bases. The CDR3 extends over 13 amino acids. Looked up from germline, CDR1 is MNHGY and CDR2 is SVAAGI. Trimming left V 3 bases short and J 5 bases short, with 11 bases between.

Points on this clonotype: A single base separates this from a much larger clone, so it may be a read error. The chain links TRBV11-2 to TRBJ2-1; D may correspond to TRBD1 or TRBD2 (5 bases each). The CDR3 length is 15 residues. V lost 4 bases, J lost 5 bases, and 15 bases lay in between. Germline values: CDR1 SGHAT, CDR2 FQNNGV. The CDR3 nucleotides read TGTGCCAGCAGCTGGGGGACCCAACCCCACAATGAGCAGTTCTTC. Protein product: CASSWGTQPHNEQFF.

This clonotype was counted only a few times. The genes are TRBV7-9 and TRBJ1-6; TRBD1 aligns across 7 bases. Unmatched junction bases numbered 4, after V lost 2 bases and J lost 3 bases. The CDR3 sequence is 16 residues long. Per germline, CDR1 SEHNR and CDR2 FQNEAQ (reference sequence). The CDR3 nucleotides are TGTGCCAGCAGCTTATGGGCAGGGGGCTATAATTCACCCCTCCACTTT. Its protein is CASSLWAGGYNSPLHF.

This clonotype was found many times. V usage is TRBV27 and J usage is TRBJ1-3, with TRBD1 as a possible D gene (5 bases). Trimming shortened V by 7 bases and J by 0 bases, and 19 bases separated the two germline ends. The CDR3 contains 17 residues. Germline V gives CDR1 MNHEY, CDR2 SMNVEV (reference sequence). The CDR3 sequence is CASKGRDLLHSGNTIYF. In DNA, the CDR3 is TGTGCCAGCAAGGGCAGGGACCTACTCCACTCTGGAAACACCATATATTTT.

As for this clonotype: A single base separates this from a much larger clone, so it may be a read error. V gene TRBV29-1 combines with J gene TRBJ2-1; 10 nucleotides match TRBD2. The CDR3 sequence is 14 residues long. CDR1 and CDR2 (germline): SQVTM, ANQGSEA. This chain's CDR3 is CSVAGLADYNEHFF. Here the CDR3 DNA reads TGCAGCGTTGCCGGACTAGCGGATTACAATGAGCATTTCTTC.

The chain has TRBV19 and TRBJ2-3, with D possibly TRBD2 on 6 matching bases. The V and J ends lost 3 bases and 1 base respectively, with 14 bases between them. The CDR3 sequence is 16 residues long. CDR1 is LNHDA, CDR2 SQIVND, per germline (reference sequence). CDR3 DNA: TGTGCCAGTAGTATTGGGGAGGTTCTAGGCACAGATACGCAGTATTTT. This encodes CASSIGEVLGTDTQYF.

This clonotype was counted at least ten times. This chain connects TRBV6-2 or TRBV6-3 to TRBJ2-7; no definite D call. The germline gives CDR1 MNHEY, CDR2 SVGEGT. The CDR3 is 13 amino acids. The V gene lost 6 bases and the J gene lost 2 bases, with 11 bases spanning the gap. The CDR3 is CASRTAMTYEQYF. The CDR3 DNA is TGTGCCAGCAGAACGGCGATGACCTACGAGCAGTACTTC.

The V and J genes are TRBV19 and TRBJ2-7; 8 bases fit TRBD1. CDR1 is LNHDA and CDR2 is SQIVND in the germline V gene (reference sequence). The CDR3 sequence is 16 residues long. V lost 5 bases, J lost 3 bases, and 12 bases stayed unmatched. CDR3 nucleotide sequence: TGTGCCAGTAGTGCTGGACAGGGTGTCACATTCTACGAGCAGTACTTC. Translated: CASSAGQGVTFYEQYF. Full variable domain (missing parts from reference TRBV19 and TRBJ2-7): DGGITQSPKYLFRKEGQNVTLSCEQNLNHDAMYWYRQDPGQGLRLIYYSQIVNDFQKGDIAEGYSVSREKKESFPLTVTSAQKNPTAFYLCASSAGQGVTFYEQYFGPGTRLTVT.

This clonotype was observed at least ten times. The chain employs TRBV27 and TRBJ2-1, with 8 bases that match TRBD1. The CDR3 runs 13 residues. Trimming removed 5 bases from V and 9 bases from J; junction bases left unmatched: 6. Germline values: CDR1 MNHEY, CDR2 SMNVEV (reference sequence). CDR3 loop: CASSVDRGREQFF. The CDR3 nucleotides read TGTGCCAGCAGTGTCGACAGGGGCCGTGAGCAGTTCTTC.